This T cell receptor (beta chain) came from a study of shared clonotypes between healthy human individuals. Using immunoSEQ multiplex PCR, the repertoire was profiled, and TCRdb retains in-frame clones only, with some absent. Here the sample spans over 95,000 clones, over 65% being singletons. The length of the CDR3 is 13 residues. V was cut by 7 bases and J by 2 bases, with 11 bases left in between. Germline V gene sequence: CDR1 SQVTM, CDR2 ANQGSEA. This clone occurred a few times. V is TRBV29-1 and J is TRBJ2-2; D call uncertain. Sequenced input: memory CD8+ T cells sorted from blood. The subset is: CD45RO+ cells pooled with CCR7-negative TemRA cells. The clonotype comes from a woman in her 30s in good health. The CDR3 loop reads CSGKILNTGELFF. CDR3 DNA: TGCAGCGGGAAGATTCTTAACACCGGGGAGCTGTTTTTT.